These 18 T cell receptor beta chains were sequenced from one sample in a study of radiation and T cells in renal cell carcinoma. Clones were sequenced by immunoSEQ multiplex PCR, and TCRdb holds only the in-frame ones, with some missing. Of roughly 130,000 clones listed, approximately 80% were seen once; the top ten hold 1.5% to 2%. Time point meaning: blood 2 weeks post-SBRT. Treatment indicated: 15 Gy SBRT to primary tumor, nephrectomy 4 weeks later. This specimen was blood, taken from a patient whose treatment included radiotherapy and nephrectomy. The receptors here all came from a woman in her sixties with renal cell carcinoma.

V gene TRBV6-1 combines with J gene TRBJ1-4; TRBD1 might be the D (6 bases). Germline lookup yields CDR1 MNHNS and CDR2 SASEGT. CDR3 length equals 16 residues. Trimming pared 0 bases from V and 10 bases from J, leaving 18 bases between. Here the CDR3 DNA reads TGTGCCAGCAGTGAAGCCCAGGGGACCCTGAAAGGAAAACTGTTTTTT. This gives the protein CASSEAQGTLKGKLFF.

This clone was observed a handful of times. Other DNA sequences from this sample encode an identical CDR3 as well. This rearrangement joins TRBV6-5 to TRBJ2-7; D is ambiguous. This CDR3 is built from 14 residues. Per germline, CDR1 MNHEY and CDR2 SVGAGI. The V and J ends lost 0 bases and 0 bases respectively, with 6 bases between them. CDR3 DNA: TGTGCCAGCAGTTACTCCAGGAGCTCCTACGAGCAGTACTTC. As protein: CASSYSRSSYEQYF.

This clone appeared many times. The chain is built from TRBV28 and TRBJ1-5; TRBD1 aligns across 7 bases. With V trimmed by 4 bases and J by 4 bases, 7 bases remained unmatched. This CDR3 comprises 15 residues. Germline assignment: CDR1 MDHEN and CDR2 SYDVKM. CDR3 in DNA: TGTGCCAGCAGTTCCTTGGGGACAGATAATCAGCCCCAGCATTTT. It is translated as CASSSLGTDNQPQHF.

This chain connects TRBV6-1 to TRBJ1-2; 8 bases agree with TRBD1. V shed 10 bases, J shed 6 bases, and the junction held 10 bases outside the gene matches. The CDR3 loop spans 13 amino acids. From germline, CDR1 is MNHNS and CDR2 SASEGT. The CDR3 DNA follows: TGTGCCACCCGGACGACAGGGGAGGATGGCTACACCTTC. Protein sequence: CATRTTGEDGYTF.

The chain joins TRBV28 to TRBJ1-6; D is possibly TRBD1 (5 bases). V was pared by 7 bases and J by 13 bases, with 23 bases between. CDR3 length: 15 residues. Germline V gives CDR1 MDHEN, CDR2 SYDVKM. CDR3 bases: TGTGCCAGCAACCCGCCCGGGACGGCGGTGGGCCCCCTCCACTTT. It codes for CASNPPGTAVGPLHF.

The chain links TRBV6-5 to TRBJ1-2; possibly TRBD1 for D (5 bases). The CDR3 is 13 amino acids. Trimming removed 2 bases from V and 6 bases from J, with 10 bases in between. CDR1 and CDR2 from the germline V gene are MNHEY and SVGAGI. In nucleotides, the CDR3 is TGTGCCAGCAGTTACGACAGCCGGAATGGCTACACCTTC. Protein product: CASSYDSRNGYTF.

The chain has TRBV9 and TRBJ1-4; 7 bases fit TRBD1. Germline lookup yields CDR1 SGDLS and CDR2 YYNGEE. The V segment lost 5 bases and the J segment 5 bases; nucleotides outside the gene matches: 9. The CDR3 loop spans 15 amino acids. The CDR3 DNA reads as TGTGCCAGCAGTGTCACAGGGGACGAAAATGAAAAACTGTTTTTT. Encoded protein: CASSVTGDENEKLFF.

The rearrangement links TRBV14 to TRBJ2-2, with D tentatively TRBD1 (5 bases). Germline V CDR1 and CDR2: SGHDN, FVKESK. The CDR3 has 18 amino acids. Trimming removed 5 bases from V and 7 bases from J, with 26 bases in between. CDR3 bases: TGTGCCAGCAGCGGGCGGTGGGTCCCCAACGGACATAACGGGGAGCTGTTTTTT. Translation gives CASSGRWVPNGHNGELFF.

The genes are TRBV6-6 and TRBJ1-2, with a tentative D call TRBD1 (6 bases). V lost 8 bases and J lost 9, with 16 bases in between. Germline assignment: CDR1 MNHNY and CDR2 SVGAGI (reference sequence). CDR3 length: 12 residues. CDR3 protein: CASLSDSSSYTF. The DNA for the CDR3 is TGTGCCAGCTTGTCGGACAGCTCGAGCTACACCTTC.

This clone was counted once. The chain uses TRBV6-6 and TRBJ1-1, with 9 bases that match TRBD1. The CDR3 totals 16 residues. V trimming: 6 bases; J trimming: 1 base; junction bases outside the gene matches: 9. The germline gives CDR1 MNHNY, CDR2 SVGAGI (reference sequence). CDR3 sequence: CASSPGTGISNTEAFF. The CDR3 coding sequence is TGTGCCAGCAGCCCCGGGACAGGGATATCGAACACTGAAGCTTTCTTT.

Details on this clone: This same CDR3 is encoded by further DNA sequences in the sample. The CDR3 DNA reads as TGTGCCAGTAGTCTCAGAAATCAGCCCCAGCATTTT. Its protein is CASSLRNQPQHF. V and J are TRBV19 and TRBJ1-5; D gene unclear. The V gene's germline CDR1 is LNHDA and CDR2 SQIVND (reference sequence). This CDR3 contains 12 residues. The V end lost 5 bases, the J end lost 4 bases, and 6 bases lay between the germline ends.

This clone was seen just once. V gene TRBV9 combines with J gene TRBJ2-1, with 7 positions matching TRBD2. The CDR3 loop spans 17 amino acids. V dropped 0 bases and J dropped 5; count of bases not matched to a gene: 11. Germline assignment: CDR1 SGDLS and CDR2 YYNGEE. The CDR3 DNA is TGTGCCAGCAGCGTAGAAGAGTGGGAGGGCCGCGACAATGAGCAGTTCTTC. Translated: CASSVEEWEGRDNEQFF.

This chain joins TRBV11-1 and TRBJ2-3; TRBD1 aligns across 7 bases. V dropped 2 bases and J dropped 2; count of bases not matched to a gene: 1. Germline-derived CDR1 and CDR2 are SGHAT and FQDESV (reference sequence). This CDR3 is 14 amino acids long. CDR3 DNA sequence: TGTGCCAGCAGCTTACAGGGGGACACAGATACGCAGTATTTT. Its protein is CASSLQGDTDTQYF.

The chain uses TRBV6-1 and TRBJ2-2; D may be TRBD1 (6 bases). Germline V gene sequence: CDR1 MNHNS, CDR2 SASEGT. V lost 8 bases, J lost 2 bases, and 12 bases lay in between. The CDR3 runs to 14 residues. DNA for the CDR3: TGTGCCAGCGGGGGACAACCCAACACCGGGGAGCTGTTTTTT. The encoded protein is CASGGQPNTGELFF.

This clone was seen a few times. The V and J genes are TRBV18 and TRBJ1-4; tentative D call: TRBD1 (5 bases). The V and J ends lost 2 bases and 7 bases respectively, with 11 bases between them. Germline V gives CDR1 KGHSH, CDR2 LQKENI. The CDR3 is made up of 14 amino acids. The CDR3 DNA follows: TGTGCCAGCTCACCAGGGGCCCAAGTTGAAAAACTGTTTTTT. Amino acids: CASSPGAQVEKLFF.

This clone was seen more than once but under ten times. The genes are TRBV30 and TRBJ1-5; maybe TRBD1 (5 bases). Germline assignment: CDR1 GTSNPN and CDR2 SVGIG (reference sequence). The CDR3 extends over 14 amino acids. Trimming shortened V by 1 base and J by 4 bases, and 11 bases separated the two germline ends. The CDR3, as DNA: TGTGCCTGGAGTGGAGCAGGGTTGAATCAGCCCCAGCATTTT. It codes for CAWSGAGLNQPQHF.

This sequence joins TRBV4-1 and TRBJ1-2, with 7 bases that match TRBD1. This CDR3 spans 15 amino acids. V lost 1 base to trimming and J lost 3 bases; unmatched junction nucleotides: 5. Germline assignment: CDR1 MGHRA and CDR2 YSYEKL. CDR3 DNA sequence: TGCGCCAGCAGCCAAGGGGCAGGGGGAGACTATGGCTACACCTTC. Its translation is CASSQGAGGDYGYTF.

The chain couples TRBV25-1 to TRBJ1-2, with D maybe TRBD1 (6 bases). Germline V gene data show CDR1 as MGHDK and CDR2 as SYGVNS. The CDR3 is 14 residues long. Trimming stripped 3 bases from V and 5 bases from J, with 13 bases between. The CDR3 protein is CASSDRAGVYGYTF. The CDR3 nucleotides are TGTGCCAGCAGTGATCGTGCAGGGGTGTATGGCTACACCTTC.